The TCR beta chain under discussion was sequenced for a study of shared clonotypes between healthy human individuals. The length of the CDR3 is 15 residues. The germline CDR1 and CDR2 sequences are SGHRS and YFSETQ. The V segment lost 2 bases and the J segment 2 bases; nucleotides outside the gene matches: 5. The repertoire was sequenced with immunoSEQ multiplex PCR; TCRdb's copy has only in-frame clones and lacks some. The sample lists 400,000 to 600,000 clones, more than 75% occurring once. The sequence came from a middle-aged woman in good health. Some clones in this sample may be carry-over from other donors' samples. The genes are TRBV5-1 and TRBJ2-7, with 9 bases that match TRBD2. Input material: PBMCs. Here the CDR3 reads CASSLLTSGTYEQYF. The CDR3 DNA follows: TGCGCCAGCAGCTTATTGACTAGCGGAACCTACGAGCAGTACTTC. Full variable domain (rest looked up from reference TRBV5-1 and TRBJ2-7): KAGVTQTPRYLIKTRGQQVTLSCSPISGHRSVSWYQQTPGQGLQFLFEYFSETQRNKGNFPGRFSGRQFSNSRSEMNVSTLELGDSALYLCASSLLTSGTYEQYFGPGTRLTVT.